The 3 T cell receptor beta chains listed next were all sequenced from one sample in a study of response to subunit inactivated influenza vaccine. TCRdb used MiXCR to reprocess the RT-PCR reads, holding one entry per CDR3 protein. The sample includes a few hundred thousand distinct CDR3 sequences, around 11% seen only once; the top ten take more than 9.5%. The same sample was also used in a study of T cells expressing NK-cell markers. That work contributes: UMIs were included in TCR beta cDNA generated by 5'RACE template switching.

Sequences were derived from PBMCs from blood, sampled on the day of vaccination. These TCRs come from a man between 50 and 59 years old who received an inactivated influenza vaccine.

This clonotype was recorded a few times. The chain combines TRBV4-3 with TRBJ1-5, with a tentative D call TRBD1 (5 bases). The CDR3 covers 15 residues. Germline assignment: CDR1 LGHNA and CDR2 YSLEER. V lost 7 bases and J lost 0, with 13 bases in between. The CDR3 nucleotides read TGCGCCAGCACCCGGGACTACGTTAGCAATCAGCCCCAGCATTTT. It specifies CASTRDYVSNQPQHF.

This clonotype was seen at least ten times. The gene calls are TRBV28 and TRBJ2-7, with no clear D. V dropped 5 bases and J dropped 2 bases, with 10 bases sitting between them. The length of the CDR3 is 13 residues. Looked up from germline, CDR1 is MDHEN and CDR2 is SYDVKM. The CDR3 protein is CASSLRAPYEQYF. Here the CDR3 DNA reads TGTGCCAGCAGTCTCCGGGCCCCCTACGAGCAGTACTTC.

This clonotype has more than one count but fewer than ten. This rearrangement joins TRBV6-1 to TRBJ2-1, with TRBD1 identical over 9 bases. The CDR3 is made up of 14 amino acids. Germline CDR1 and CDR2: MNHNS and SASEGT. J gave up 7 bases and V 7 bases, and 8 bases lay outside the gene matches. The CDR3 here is CASTPDRGWNEQFF. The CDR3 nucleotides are TGTGCCAGCACTCCAGACAGGGGGTGGAATGAGCAGTTCTTC.